This TCR beta chain was captured in a study of blood T cell repertoires in COVID-19. TCRdb keeps only in-frame clones here, not all; method: immunoSEQ multiplex PCR. The sample carries some 150,000 clones, about 85% recorded once. The germline V gene encodes CDR1 SGHRS and CDR2 YFSETQ. The length of the CDR3 is 16 residues. V lost 0 bases, J lost 8 bases, and 18 bases lay in between. Sequences were obtained from peripheral blood. The V call is TRBV5-1, the J call TRBJ2-1; D perhaps matches TRBD2 (6 bases). The clonotype was recovered from a man in his forties or fifties with acute or convalescent COVID-19. Written as DNA, the CDR3 is TGCGCCAGCAGCTTGGGCGCGCCCGCGGGATTGTATGAGCAGTTCTTC. Amino acids: CASSLGAPAGLYEQFF.